Listed below are T cell receptor beta chains from one sample, sequenced in a study of CD8 T cells in Susac syndrome. TCRdb re-called the immunoSEQ multiplex PCR reads with MiXCR, one entry per CDR3 protein. The data contain 120,000 or so distinct CDR3 sequences, over 90% of them singletons. The specimen was CD4+ T cells from PBMCs. Receptors were obtained from a human donor in good health. Each CDR3 is given with its conserved first and last residue. D genes are given only for firm matches. Some rows mark clone size as missing; the rest say once, few, many or name a class of expanded clone.

size	D	V	J	DNA	CDR3
.	TRBD1	TRBV20-1	TRBJ2-3	TGCAGTGCTCCCGGGACAGGGACAGATACGCAGTATTTT	CSAPGTGTDTQYF
.	TRBD2	TRBV7-9	TRBJ2-1	TGTGCCAGCAGCGGGGCGGGACTAGCGGGAGACGAGCAGTTCTTC	CASSGAGLAGDEQFF
.	TRBD1	TRBV30	TRBJ2-5	TGTGCCTGGAGGATACAGGGGGCGGGTGAGACCCAGTACTTC	CAWRIQGAGETQYF
.	.	TRBV18	TRBJ2-6	TGTGCCAGCTCAGTACAGGACGCTGGGGCCAACGTCCTGACTTTC	CASSVQDAGANVLTF
.	TRBD2	TRBV5-1	TRBJ2-4	TGCGCCAGCAGCTTCACCGCGGGAGTCCCCAAAAACATTCAGTACTTC	CASSFTAGVPKNIQYF
once	.	TRBV2	TRBJ1-1	TGTGCCAGCAGCCACAGGGAGATGAACACTGAAGCTTTCTTT	CASSHREMNTEAFF
.	.	TRBV27	TRBJ2-7	.	CASSSSPIADGAGQYF
.	TRBD2	TRBV7-2	TRBJ2-7	TGTGCCAGCAGCTACCAGACTAGCGGGAGGGCCCCCTACGAGCAGTACTTC	CASSYQTSGRAPYEQYF
.	TRBD2	TRBV25-1	TRBJ2-1	TGTGCCAGCAGTGCTGAACCGGGGAGGGTGATCGATGAGCAGTTCTTC	CASSAEPGRVIDEQFF
.	TRBD1	TRBV5-1	TRBJ2-5	TGCGCCAGCAGCCCCGGGACAGCCCAAGAGACCCAGTACTTC	CASSPGTAQETQYF
.	TRBD1	TRBV27	TRBJ1-1	TGTGCCAGCAGTTTAGATGGCAGGGGGACGGCTGAAGCTTTCTTT	CASSLDGRGTAEAFF
.	.	TRBV7-7	TRBJ2-2	TGTGCTAGCAGCTTAGTCCTCACCGGGGAGCTGTTTTTT	CASSLVLTGELFF
.	.	TRBV15	TRBJ2-2	TGTGCCACCAGCAGAGATTCCGTCTCTAGTTTGGCCGGGGAGCTGTTTTTT	CATSRDSVSSLAGELFF
once	.	TRBV4-2	TRBJ2-7	TGTGCCAGCAGCCAAGCCGGAAAGCCGACCTACGAGCAGTACTTC	CASSQAGKPTYEQYF
.	TRBD1	TRBV12-3/TRBV12-4	TRBJ1-3	TGTGCCAGCAGTCCGGGGACAGGCTCTGGAAACACCATATATTTT	CASSPGTGSGNTIYF
.	.	TRBV19	TRBJ1-5	TGTGCCAGTATGGGGAGGGGTCGTTACCGACCCCAGCATTTT	CASMGRGRYRPQHF
.	TRBD2	TRBV19	TRBJ2-1	TGTGCCAGTAGCCGTGGACTAGACAATGAGCAGTTCTTC	CASSRGLDNEQFF
.	.	TRBV7-9	TRBJ1-5	TGTGCCAGCAGCTTAGGATCAGGAGTTAATCAGCCCCAGCATTTT	CASSLGSGVNQPQHF
.	TRBD1	TRBV12-3/TRBV12-4	TRBJ1-1	TGTGCCAGCAGCGCCCGGACAGGGCGGGCGTGGGCTTTCTTT	CASSARTGRAWAFF
.	TRBD1	TRBV6-1	TRBJ2-6	TGTGCCAGCAGAGACGGACAGGGACGCCGAGGATCTGGGGCCAACGTCCTGACTTTC	CASRDGQGRRGSGANVLTF
.	.	TRBV5-4	TRBJ2-7	TGTGCCAGCAGCTTGGTACCGGAGGACTACGAGCAGTACTTC	CASSLVPEDYEQYF
.	TRBD1	TRBV29-1	TRBJ2-7	TGCAGCGTTGAAGATTCGGGACAGGGCTACGAGCAGTACTTC	CSVEDSGQGYEQYF